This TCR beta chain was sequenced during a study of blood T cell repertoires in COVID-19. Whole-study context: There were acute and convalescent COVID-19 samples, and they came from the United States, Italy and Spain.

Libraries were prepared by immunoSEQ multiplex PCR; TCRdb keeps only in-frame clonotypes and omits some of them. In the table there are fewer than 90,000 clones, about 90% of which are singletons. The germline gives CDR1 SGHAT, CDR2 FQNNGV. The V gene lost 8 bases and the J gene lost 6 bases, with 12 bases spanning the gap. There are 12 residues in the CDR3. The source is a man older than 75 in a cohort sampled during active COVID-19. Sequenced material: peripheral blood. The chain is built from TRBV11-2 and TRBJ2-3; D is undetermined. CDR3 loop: CASLPIGDTQYF. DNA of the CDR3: TGTGCCAGCCTGCCAATCGGGGATACGCAGTATTTT.